This TCR beta chain was identified in a study of blood T cell repertoires in COVID-19. Study information: Samples taken during acute and convalescent COVID-19 were collected in the United States, Italy and Spain. The cDNA or gDNA used as material had been derived from T cells, B-cell-depleted T cells, or PBMCs.

Per the original methods: Reference gene primer amplification in the assay estimated nucleated cell counts. Some clones are missing from TCRdb's copy, which holds only in-frame ones; the method was immunoSEQ multiplex PCR. From that table come the V and J calls and clone size; the DNA was used to work out D and trimming. This sample has 200,000 or so clones, with 70% to 90% found just once. The CDR3 is 16 amino acids. J lost 4 bases, V lost 4 bases, and 8 bases had no gene match. Per the germline V gene, CDR1 is MNHEY and CDR2 is SMNVEV (reference sequence). The sequence derives from a man aged 55 to 69 with acute or convalescent COVID-19. The J gene is TRBJ2-2, the V gene TRBV27; 8 bases fit TRBD2. Sequencing was done on a sample of peripheral blood. CDR3 nucleotide sequence: TGTGCCAGCAGTTACGGGGGGGGAGTGGGCACCGGGGAGCTGTTTTTT. It translates to CASSYGGGVGTGELFF.